This T cell receptor (beta chain) appears in the sequencing data of a study of identical twins' blood T cells. The study, taken as a whole, reports: Environmental influences on twin similarity could not be excluded.

The count of this clonotype is one. The antigen remains unidentified. The length of the CDR3 is 15 residues. V lost 1 base, J lost 5 bases, and 11 bases lay in between. Germline V CDR1 and CDR2: LGHNA, YSLEER. Six healthy women, forming three identical twin pairs, donated samples. Likely shared infections and vaccines: all three twin pairs were reared together. One entry per CDR3 protein, called by TCRdb with MiXCR from the 5' RACE reads. The table has 400,000 or so distinct CDR3 sequences, about 28% seen once. Sequenced sample: PBMCs. This clonotype originated in a woman between 18 and 55 years old in good health. The chain couples TRBV4-3 to TRBJ2-2, with a tentative D call TRBD1 (5 bases). The CDR3 sequence is CASSQADIRTGELFF. The CDR3 DNA reads as TGCGCCAGCAGCCAAGCGGACATTCGGACCGGGGAGCTGTTTTTT.